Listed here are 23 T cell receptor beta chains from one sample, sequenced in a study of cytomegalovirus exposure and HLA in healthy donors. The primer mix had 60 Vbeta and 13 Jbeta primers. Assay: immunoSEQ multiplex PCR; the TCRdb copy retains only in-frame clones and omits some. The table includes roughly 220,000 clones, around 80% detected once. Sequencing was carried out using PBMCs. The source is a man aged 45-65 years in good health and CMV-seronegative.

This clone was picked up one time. In nucleotides, the CDR3 is TGTGCCACCAGCAGAGAAATCCCGTCCTACGAGCAGTACTTC. This encodes CATSREIPSYEQYF. This chain uses TRBV15 with TRBJ2-7; no clear D gene. This CDR3 contains 14 residues. Between the trimmed V and J ends, which lost 0 bases and 1 base, there was a span of 7 bases. Germline V gene sequence: CDR1 LNHNV, CDR2 YYDKDF (reference sequence). Looking up the rest from reference TRBV15 and TRBJ2-7 gives the full variable domain: DAMVIQNPRYQVTQFGKPVTLSCSQTLNHNVMYWYQQKSSQAPKLLFHYYDKDFNNEADTPDNFQSRRPNTSFCFLDIRSPGLGDTAMYLCATSREIPSYEQYFGPGTRLTVT.

The CDR3 nucleotides read TGTGCCAGCAGTGAACGGCTAGCGGTCTCCTACAATGAGCAGTTCTTC. Amino acids: CASSERLAVSYNEQFF. The chain couples TRBV2 to TRBJ2-1; 7 nucleotides match TRBD2. The CDR3 covers 16 residues. V shed 2 bases and J 0 bases; nucleotides not matched to a gene: 4. The germline V gene has CDR1 SNHLY and CDR2 FYNNEI.

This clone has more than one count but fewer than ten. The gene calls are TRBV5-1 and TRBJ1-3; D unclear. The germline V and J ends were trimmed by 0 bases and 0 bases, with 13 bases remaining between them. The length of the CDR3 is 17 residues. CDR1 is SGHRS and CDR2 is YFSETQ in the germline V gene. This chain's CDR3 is CASSLASVSDSGNTIYF. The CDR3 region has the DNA TGCGCCAGCAGCTTGGCCAGTGTCAGCGACTCTGGAAACACCATATATTTT.

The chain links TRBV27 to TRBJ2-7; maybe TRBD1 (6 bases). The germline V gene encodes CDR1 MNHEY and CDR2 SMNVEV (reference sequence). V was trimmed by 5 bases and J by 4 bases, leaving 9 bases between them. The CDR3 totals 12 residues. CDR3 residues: CASSPGQYEQYF. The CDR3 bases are TGTGCCAGCAGTCCCGGACAGTACGAGCAGTACTTC.

The CDR3: CASSPHRGGNTEAFF. The CDR3 DNA is TGTGCCAGCAGTCCACACAGGGGTGGCAACACTGAAGCTTTCTTT. The rearrangement joins TRBV28 to TRBJ1-1; 7 bases match TRBD1. V lost 5 bases, J lost 2 bases, and 8 bases stayed unmatched. Germline V gene sequence: CDR1 MDHEN, CDR2 SYDVKM. The CDR3 runs to 15 residues. The entire variable domain, with the rest obtained from reference TRBV28 and TRBJ1-1, is as follows: DVKVTQSSRYLVKRTGEKVFLECVQDMDHENMFWYRQDPGLGLRLIYFSYDVKMKEKGDIPEGYSVSREKKERFSLILESASTNQTSMYLCASSPHRGGNTEAFFGQGTRLTVV.

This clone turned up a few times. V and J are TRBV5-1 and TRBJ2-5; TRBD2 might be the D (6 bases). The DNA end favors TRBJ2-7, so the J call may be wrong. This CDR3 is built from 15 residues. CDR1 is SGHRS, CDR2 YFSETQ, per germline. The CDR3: CASSGGTGATYEQYF. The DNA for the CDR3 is TGCGCCAGCAGCGGGGGGACGGGCGCCACCTACGAGCAGTACTTC.

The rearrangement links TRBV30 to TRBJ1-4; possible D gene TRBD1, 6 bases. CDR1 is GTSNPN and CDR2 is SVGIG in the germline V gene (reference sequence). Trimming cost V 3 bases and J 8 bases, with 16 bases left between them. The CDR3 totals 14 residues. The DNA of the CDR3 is TGTGCCTGGAGAGAGTGGGGAGGGGGAGAAAAACTGTTTTTT. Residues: CAWREWGGGEKLFF.

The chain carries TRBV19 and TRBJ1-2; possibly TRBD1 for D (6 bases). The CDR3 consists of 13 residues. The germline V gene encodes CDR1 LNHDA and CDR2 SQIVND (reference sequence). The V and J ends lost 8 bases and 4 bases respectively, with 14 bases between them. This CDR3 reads CASGTGLGYGYTF. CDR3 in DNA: TGTGCCAGTGGCACAGGGCTAGGCTATGGCTACACCTTC.

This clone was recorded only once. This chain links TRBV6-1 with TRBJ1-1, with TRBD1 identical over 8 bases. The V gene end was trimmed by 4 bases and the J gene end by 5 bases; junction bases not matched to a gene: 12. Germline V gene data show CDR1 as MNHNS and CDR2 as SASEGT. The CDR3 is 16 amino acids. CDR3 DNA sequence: TGTGCCAGCAGTGTTCTTACCGGACAGGGAAAGACTGAAGCTTTCTTT. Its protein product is CASSVLTGQGKTEAFF.

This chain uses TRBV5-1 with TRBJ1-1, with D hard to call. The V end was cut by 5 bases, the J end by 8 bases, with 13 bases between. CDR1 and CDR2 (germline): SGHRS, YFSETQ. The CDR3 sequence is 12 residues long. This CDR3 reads CASRGREAEAFF. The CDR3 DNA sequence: TGCGCCAGCAGAGGCCGAGAGGCGGAAGCTTTCTTT. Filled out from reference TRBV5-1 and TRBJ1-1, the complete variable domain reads KAGVTQTPRYLIKTRGQQVTLSCSPISGHRSVSWYQQTPGQGLQFLFEYFSETQRNKGNFPGRFSGRQFSNSRSEMNVSTLELGDSALYLCASRGREAEAFFGQGTRLTVV.

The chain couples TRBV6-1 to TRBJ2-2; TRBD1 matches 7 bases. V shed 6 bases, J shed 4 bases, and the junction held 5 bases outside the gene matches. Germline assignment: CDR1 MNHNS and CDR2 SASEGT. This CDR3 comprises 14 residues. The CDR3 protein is CASRITGVTGELFF. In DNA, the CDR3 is TGTGCCAGCAGGATTACAGGGGTCACCGGGGAGCTGTTTTTT.

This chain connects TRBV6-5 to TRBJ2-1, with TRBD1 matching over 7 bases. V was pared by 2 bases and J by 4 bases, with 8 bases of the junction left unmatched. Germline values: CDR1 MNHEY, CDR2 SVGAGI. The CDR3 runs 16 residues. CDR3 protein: CASSYRVGGAYNEQFF. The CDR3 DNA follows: TGTGCCAGCAGTTACCGAGTAGGGGGCGCTTACAATGAGCAGTTCTTC.

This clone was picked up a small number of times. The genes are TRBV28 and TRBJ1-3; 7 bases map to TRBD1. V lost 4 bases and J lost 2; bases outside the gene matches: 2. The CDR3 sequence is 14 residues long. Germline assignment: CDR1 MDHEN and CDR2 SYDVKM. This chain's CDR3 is CASSSGGPGNTIYF. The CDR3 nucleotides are TGTGCCAGCAGTTCAGGGGGTCCTGGAAACACCATATATTTT.

Here the CDR3 reads CASSISRGSSYEQYF. The CDR3 region has the DNA TGTGCCAGTAGTATATCCCGGGGAAGCTCCTACGAGCAGTACTTC. The chain uses TRBV19 and TRBJ2-7; possible D gene TRBD2, 5 bases. The CDR3 has 15 amino acids. Trimming left V 2 bases short and J 0 bases short, with 11 bases between. Germline V CDR1 and CDR2: LNHDA, SQIVND (reference sequence).

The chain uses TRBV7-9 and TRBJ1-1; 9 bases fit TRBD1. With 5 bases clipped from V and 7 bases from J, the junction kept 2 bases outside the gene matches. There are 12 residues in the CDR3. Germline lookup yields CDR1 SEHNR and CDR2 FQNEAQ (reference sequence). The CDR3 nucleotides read TGTGCCAGCAGCGGGGACAGGGATGAAGCTTTCTTT. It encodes CASSGDRDEAFF.

The CDR3: CASSLIATEAFF. CDR3 DNA sequence: TGTGCCAGCAGCTTAATAGCCACTGAAGCTTTCTTT. The V and J genes are TRBV7-9 and TRBJ1-1; no clear D gene. The V gene lost 2 bases and the J gene lost 4 bases, with 5 bases spanning the gap. Germline assignment: CDR1 SEHNR and CDR2 FQNEAQ (reference sequence). The CDR3 runs 12 residues.

The CDR3 sequence is CASSETGVGSEQYF. As DNA, the CDR3 is TGCGCCAGCAGTGAGACAGGGGTCGGGTCCGAGCAGTACTTC. The V and J genes are TRBV10-1 and TRBJ2-7; 7 bases agree with TRBD1. With 2 bases clipped from V and 6 bases from J, the junction kept 7 bases outside the gene matches. Germline V CDR1 and CDR2: WNHNN, SYGVQD (reference sequence). This CDR3 spans 14 amino acids.

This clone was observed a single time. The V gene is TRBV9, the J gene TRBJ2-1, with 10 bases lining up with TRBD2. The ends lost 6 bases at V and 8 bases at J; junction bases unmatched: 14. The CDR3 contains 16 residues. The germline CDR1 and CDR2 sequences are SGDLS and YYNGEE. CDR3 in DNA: TGTGCCAGCATTTTAGGGGCTAGCGGGAGTAGTGATGAGCAGTTCTTC. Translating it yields CASILGASGSSDEQFF.

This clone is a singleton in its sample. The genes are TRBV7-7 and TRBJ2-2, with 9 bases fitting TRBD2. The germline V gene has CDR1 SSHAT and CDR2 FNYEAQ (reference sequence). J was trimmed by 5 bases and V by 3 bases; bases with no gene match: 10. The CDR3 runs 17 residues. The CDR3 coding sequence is TGTGCCAGCAGCTTTTTATCGCTAGCGGGAAGAACCGGGGAGCTGTTTTTT. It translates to CASSFLSLAGRTGELFF.

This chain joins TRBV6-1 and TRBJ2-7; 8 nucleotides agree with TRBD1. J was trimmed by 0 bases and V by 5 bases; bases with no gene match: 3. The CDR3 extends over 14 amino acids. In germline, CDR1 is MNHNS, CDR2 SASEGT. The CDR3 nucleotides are TGTGCCAGCAGTCGGACAGGGAGCTCCTACGAGCAGTACTTC. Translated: CASSRTGSSYEQYF.

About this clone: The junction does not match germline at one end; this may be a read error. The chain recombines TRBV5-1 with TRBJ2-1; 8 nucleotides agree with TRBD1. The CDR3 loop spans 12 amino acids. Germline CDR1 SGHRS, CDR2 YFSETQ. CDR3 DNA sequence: TGCGCCAGCAGCAGCCTGACAGGGGCCTTTGTCTTC. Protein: CASSSLTGAFVF.

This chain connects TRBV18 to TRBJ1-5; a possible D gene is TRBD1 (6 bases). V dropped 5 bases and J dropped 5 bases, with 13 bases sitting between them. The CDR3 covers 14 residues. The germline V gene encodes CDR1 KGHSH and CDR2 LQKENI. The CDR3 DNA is TGTGCCAGCTCAACAGGGTTAGGGGATCAGCCCCAGCATTTT. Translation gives CASSTGLGDQPQHF.

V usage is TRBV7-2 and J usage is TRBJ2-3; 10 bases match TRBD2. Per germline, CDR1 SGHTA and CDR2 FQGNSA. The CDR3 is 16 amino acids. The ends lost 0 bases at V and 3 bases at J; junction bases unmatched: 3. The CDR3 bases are TGTGCCAGCAGCTTAGCGAGGACTAGCGGTACAGATACGCAGTATTTT. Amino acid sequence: CASSLARTSGTDTQYF.